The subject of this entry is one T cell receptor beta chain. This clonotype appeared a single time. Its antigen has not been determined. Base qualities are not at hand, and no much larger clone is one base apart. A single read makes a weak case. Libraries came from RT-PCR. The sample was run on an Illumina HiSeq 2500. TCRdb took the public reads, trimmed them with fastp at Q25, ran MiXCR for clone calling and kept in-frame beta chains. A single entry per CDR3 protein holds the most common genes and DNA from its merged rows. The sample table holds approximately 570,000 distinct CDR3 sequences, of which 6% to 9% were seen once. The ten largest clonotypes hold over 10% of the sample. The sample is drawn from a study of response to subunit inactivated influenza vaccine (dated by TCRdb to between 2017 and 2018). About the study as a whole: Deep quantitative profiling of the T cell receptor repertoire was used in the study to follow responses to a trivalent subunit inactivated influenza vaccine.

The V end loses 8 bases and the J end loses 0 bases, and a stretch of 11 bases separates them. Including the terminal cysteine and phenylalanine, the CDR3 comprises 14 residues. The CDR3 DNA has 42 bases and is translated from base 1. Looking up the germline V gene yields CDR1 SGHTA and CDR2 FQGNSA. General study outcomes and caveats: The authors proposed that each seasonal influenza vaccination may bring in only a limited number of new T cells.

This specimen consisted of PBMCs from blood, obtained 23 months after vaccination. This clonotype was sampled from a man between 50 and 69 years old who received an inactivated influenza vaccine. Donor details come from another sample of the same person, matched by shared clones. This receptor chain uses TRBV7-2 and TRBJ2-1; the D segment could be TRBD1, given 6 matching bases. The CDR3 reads CASLRTDSYNEQFF. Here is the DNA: TGTGCCAGCCTGAGGACAGACTCCTACAATGAGCAGTTCTTC.